Listed below are T cell receptor beta chains from one sample, sequenced in a study of T cells in localized non-small cell lung cancer. Profiling relied on immunoSEQ multiplex PCR, and the TCRdb table lists in-frame clones only, not all of them. This table holds 15,000 to 20,000 clones, approximately 83% found once. Source: peripheral blood, taken before any cancer treatment. These receptor sequences come from a man aged 35-69 years with stage I lung adenocarcinoma. Both conserved end residues are part of each CDR3. Fields, in order: D gene, clone size, V gene, J gene, CDR3 DNA, CDR3 protein. A D gene is named only where the DNA matches it firmly. Where a row states a size, it is once, few, many or the class of an expanded clone; other rows omit it.

-,-,TRBV30,TRBJ2-5,TGTGCCTGGAGTGTACTACAGGAGGGGACCCAGTACTTC,CAWSVLQEGTQYF
TRBD1,once,TRBV9,TRBJ2-1,TGTGCCAGCAGCGTAGGACAGGGAAGTTATGACAATGAGCAGTTCTTC,CASSVGQGSYDNEQFF
-,-,TRBV28,TRBJ1-4,TGTGCCAGCAGTCAAAGGGCGGAAAAACTGTTTTTT,CASSQRAEKLFF
TRBD1,few,TRBV28,TRBJ1-1,TGTGCCAGCAGTCATAGGACAGGGATGGAGAACACTGAAGCTTTCTTT,CASSHRTGMENTEAFF
TRBD1,-,TRBV5-4,TRBJ2-7,TGTGCCAGCAGCTGGGGAATGTCCGGGACAGGGAGCTCCTACGAGCAGTACTTC,CASSWGMSGTGSSYEQYF
TRBD1,-,TRBV25-1,TRBJ2-3,TGTGCCAGCACCTGGGACAGGGAAGGGCCGCAGTATTTT,CASTWDREGPQYF
TRBD2,-,TRBV6-6,TRBJ2-1,TGTGCCAGCAGTTATCCCGGGACTAGCGGGGCTAATGAGCAGTTCTTC,CASSYPGTSGANEQFF
TRBD2,-,TRBV28,TRBJ2-1,TGTGCCAGCCTGACACCGGGGGGGCCAAGCAATGAGCAGTTCTTC,CASLTPGGPSNEQFF
-,few,TRBV28,TRBJ2-3,TGTGCCAGCACCGGGACGACAGATACGCAGTATTTT,CASTGTTDTQYF
-,-,TRBV6-4,TRBJ2-2,TGTGCCAGCAGCCCCGGGTCATTAAACACCGGGGAGCTGTTTTTT,CASSPGSLNTGELFF
-,-,TRBV28,TRBJ2-7,TGTGCCAGCAGAACTGAGGGGATCGACGGGAGCGACGAGCAGTACTTC,CASRTEGIDGSDEQYF
TRBD2,-,TRBV11-1,TRBJ2-1,TGTGCCAGCAGCACCCTAGCGGGAGCCTCCTACAATGAGCAGTTCTTC,CASSTLAGASYNEQFF
TRBD1,-,TRBV5-5,TRBJ1-5,TGTGCCAGCAGCTTGGTAGGGACAGCCATCGGGCCCCAGCATTTT,CASSLVGTAIGPQHF
-,-,TRBV28,TRBJ2-1,TGTGCCAGCAGTTTAACGGAAGACAGGCGCTCCTACAATGAGCAGTTCTTC,CASSLTEDRRSYNEQFF
TRBD1,-,TRBV19,TRBJ2-5,TGTGCCAGTAGCGACGGACAGGGTTTTGAGACCCAGTACTTC,CASSDGQGFETQYF
-,-,TRBV30,TRBJ2-2,TGTGCCTGGGAGCAGGGGCTTAACACCGGGGAGCTGTTTTTT,CAWEQGLNTGELFF
TRBD1,-,TRBV27,TRBJ1-3,TGTGCCAGCAGTCCGGGACAGGGAATTTCTGGAAACACCATATATTTT,CASSPGQGISGNTIYF
TRBD1,-,TRBV4-1,TRBJ2-7,TGCGCCAGCAGCCAAGCAGCCGGGACAGCCTACGAGCAGTACTTC,CASSQAAGTAYEQYF
-,-,TRBV28,TRBJ2-7,TGTGCCAGCAGTTTACCCGCTCCCGGATTTACGTACTTC,CASSLPAPGFTYF
-,-,TRBV6-5,TRBJ1-1,TGTGCCAGCCGGTTAGGGATCGGCACTGAAGCTTTCTTT,CASRLGIGTEAFF
-,-,TRBV21-1,TRBJ2-7,TGTGCCAGCAGCCTCCGAGGGGCATGCTACTCCTACGAGCAGTACTTC,CASSLRGACYSYEQYF
TRBD1,-,TRBV5-1,TRBJ2-1,TGCGCCAGCAGCTTACTCCCCGGGACAGGGGGTCGGAATGAGCAGTTCTTC,CASSLLPGTGGRNEQFF
TRBD1,-,TRBV6-9,TRBJ1-2,TGTGCCAGCAGTGAAGAGCCAGGGGGGAACTATGGCTACACCTTC,CASSEEPGGNYGYTF
-,-,TRBV18,TRBJ1-3,TGTGCCAGCTCACAGGGGCTCGGCTCTGGAAACACCATATATTTT,CASSQGLGSGNTIYF
-,few,TRBV19,TRBJ1-2,TGTGCCAACCGGGGCAGTCGGTTCTATGGCTACACCTTC,CANRGSRFYGYTF
-,few,TRBV28,TRBJ2-7,TGTGCCAGCAGTTTTATGGGAGACAGTTGGGACTACGAGCAGTACTTC,CASSFMGDSWDYEQYF
TRBD1,once,TRBV6-5,TRBJ2-3,TGTGCCAGCAGGACGACAGGGCGCGTAGATACGCAGTATTTT,CASRTTGRVDTQYF
TRBD1,-,TRBV18,TRBJ1-1,TGTGCCAGCTCACCCGAAAGGGGGCCTAACACTGAAGCTTTCTTT,CASSPERGPNTEAFF
TRBD2,-,TRBV30,TRBJ2-1,TGTGCCTGGAGTGCCCCGGCGGGAGAACTGTTCTTC,CAWSAPAGELFF
-,-,TRBV11-2,TRBJ2-1,TGTGCCAGCAGCCCTTCTAAGGGGCGATTCTCCTACAATGAGCAGTTCTTC,CASSPSKGRFSYNEQFF
-,-,TRBV5-1,TRBJ2-7,TGCGCCAGCAGCCTGGCAGGGTTCGAGCAGTACTTC,CASSLAGFEQYF
-,once,TRBV29-1,TRBJ2-5,TGCAGCGCTAGGGGCGTAGAGACCCAGTACTTC,CSARGVETQYF
TRBD2,-,TRBV7-2,TRBJ2-1,TGTGCCAGCAGCTCGGGACTAGAGCCTGAGCAGTTCTTC,CASSSGLEPEQFF
-,once,TRBV5-1,TRBJ1-3,TGCGCCAGCAGGGACGGCTTGAGCTCTGGAAACACCATATATTTT,CASRDGLSSGNTIYF
-,-,TRBV27,TRBJ2-7,TGTGCCAGCGGGTTGGGGGTCTCCTACGAGCAGTACTTC,CASGLGVSYEQYF
TRBD1,-,TRBV10-3,TRBJ2-7,TGTGCCATCTTAGCCCGACAGGGGAACGAGCAGTACTTC,CAILARQGNEQYF
-,-,TRBV19,TRBJ2-5,TGTGCCAGTAGTATCGGGCTAGATGTAGAGACCCAGTACTTC,CASSIGLDVETQYF
-,-,TRBV10-3,TRBJ1-3,TGTGCCATCAGTGAGTTCTCTGGAAACACCATATATTTT,CAISEFSGNTIYF
-,-,TRBV19,TRBJ1-5,TGTGCCAGTGCGGACCTTTCTGGGATGACCCAGCATTTT,CASADLSGMTQHF
TRBD2,-,TRBV5-1,TRBJ2-3,TGCGCCAGCAGCTATAGCGGGAAGAGCACAGATACGCAGTATTTT,CASSYSGKSTDTQYF